This TCR beta chain is from a study of T cell responses to AZD1222 COVID-19 vaccine. Findings and caveats of the study: As reported, nearly half of all spike-specific TCRs target variant regions that are unmutated. Most donors were white British, females outnumbered males, and clonal diversity was possibly underestimated. Spike-wide vaccine-associated CD4 TCRs dominated at 160-218 and 743-854.

Some clones are missing from TCRdb's copy, which holds only in-frame ones; the method was immunoSEQ multiplex PCR. Here the sample spans 70,000 to 90,000 clones, over 85% being singletons. CDR3 size: 15 residues. Germline V gene data show CDR1 as SNHLY and CDR2 as FYNNEI. V gave up 7 bases and J gave up 9 bases; unmatched junction bases: 14. Points on this clone: The target antigen is unknown.

The chain recombines TRBV2 with TRBJ1-5; 8 nucleotides line up with TRBD1. The sample here was peripheral blood, taken on day 0 of AZD1222 vaccination. The clonotype was recovered from an adult in good health. This chain's CDR3 is CASTLGTGNPRPQHF. In DNA, the CDR3 is TGTGCCAGCACCCTAGGGACAGGAAACCCCCGGCCCCAGCATTTT.